The 2 T cell receptor beta chains reported below all come from one sample, sequenced in a study of blood T cell repertoires in COVID-19. Profiled with immunoSEQ multiplex PCR; TCRdb holds only in-frame clones, not every one. The data contain about 260,000 clones, roughly 82% of them singletons. The sequenced sample consisted of PBMCs or T cells enriched from blood (not recorded which). Receptors were obtained from a woman aged 50 to 60 who had recovered from COVID-19.

The CDR3 DNA is TGTGCCAGCAGCTTGGAGATAGCGCCAGCCTACAATGAGCAGTTCTTC. Translating gives CASSLEIAPAYNEQFF. V usage is TRBV11-2 and J usage is TRBJ2-1, with D maybe TRBD2 (5 bases). The CDR3 totals 16 residues. The ends were cut back, 3 bases at V and 2 bases at J, with 14 bases in the middle. Germline CDR1 SGHAT, CDR2 FQNNGV.

The genes are TRBV6-2 or TRBV6-3 and TRBJ2-1; no clear D. The V gene's germline CDR1 is MNHEY and CDR2 SVGEGT. V was cut by 6 bases and J by 3 bases, with 9 bases left in between. This CDR3 comprises 13 residues. CDR3: CASSRESYNEQFF. In nucleotides, the CDR3 is TGTGCCAGCAGCAGAGAAAGCTACAATGAGCAGTTCTTC.